Sequencing of this T cell receptor beta chain was carried out in a study of CD4 T cells in relation to SARS-CoV-2 and coronaviruses. As concerns this clone: What it binds is unknown.

The table came from immunoSEQ multiplex PCR; TCRdb's copy has only in-frame clones and leaves some out. The data show 30,000 to 45,000 clones, around three quarters seen once. Whole-study results and caveats: This crossreactivity analysis covered spike protein alone, no other viral proteins.

Sequencing used memory CD4+ T cells from PBMCs, cultured in vitro. This receptor was obtained from an adult with COVID-19.

The CDR3 nucleotides read TGTGCCAGCAGTCGTCCCGGGGGCTCCGGGGAGCTGTTTTTT. It encodes CASSRPGGSGELFF. The rearrangement joins TRBV27 to TRBJ2-2; D may be TRBD1 or TRBD2 (6 bases each). The CDR3 has 14 residues. From germline, CDR1 is MNHEY and CDR2 SMNVEV (reference sequence). V was cut by 5 bases and J by 6 bases, with 13 bases left in between.